Sequencing of this TCR beta chain was carried out in a study of human T cells and chemical hapten exposure. This clonotype was found many times. The time point is: patch test 2, 6 weeks after DPC sensitization. Treatment: therapeutic diphenylcyclopropenone sensitization with weekly scalp DPC. Separate cDNA molecules received unique molecular identifiers, which the library attached to them. TCRdb reanalysed the RACE reads using MiXCR and keeps one entry per CDR3 protein. This table has roughly 100,000 distinct CDR3 sequences, 7% to 10% appearing once. Trimming cost V 4 bases and J 2 bases; bases outside gene matches: 3. The CDR3 is 15 residues long. CDR1 SGHRS and CDR2 YFSETQ come from the germline V gene.

The source is a woman aged 40 to 55 with alopecia areata. Some clones in this sample may be carry-over from other donors' samples. The source material was whole blood, sampled in connection with sensitization to the hapten diphenylcyclopropenone (DPC). The chain combines TRBV5-1 with TRBJ2-3; TRBD2 matches at 11 bases. The CDR3 reads CASSVSGRATDTQYF. CDR3 coding DNA: TGCGCCAGCAGCGTTAGCGGGAGGGCCACAGATACGCAGTATTTT.